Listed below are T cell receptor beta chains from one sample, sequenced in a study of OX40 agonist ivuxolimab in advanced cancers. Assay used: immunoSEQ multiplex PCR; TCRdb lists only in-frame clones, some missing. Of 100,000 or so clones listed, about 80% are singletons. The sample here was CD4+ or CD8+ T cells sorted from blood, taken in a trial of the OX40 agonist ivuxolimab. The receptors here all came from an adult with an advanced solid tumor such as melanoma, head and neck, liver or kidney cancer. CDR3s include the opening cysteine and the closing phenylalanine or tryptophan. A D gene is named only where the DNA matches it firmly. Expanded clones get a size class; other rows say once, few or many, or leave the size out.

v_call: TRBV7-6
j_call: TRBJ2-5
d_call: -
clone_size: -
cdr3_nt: TGTGCCAGCAGCTTCCGGGGTGGAGAGACCCAGTACTTC
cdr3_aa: CASSFRGGETQYF

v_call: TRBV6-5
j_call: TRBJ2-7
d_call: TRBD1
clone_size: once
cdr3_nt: TGTGCCAGCAGTTACCTCCCGGGACAGGGATACGAGCAGTACTTC
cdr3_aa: CASSYLPGQGYEQYF

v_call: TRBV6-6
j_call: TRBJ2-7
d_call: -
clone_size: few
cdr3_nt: TGTGCCAGCAGTTACTCGATCCGGGATAGTAATTGCGAGCAGTACTTC
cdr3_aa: CASSYSIRDSNCEQYF

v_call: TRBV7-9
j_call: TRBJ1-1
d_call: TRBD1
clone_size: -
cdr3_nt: TGTGCCAGCAGCTTAGGCCCACAGGGGGCGGGCACTGAAGCTTTCTTT
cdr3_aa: CASSLGPQGAGTEAFF

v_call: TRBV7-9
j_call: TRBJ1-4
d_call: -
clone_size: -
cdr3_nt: TGTGCCAGCAGCTTAGCACGAACCGGGACGGGTGTTGAAAAACTGTTTTTT
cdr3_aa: CASSLARTGTGVEKLFF

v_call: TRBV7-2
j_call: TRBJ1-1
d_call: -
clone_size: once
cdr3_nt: TGTGCCAGCAGAAAGGAAAGAAACACTGAAGCTTTCTTT
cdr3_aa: CASRKERNTEAFF

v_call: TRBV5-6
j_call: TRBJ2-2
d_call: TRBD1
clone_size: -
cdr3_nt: TGTGCCAGCAGCTGGGGACAGGGGGCCGGGGAGCTGTTTTTT
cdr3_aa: CASSWGQGAGELFF

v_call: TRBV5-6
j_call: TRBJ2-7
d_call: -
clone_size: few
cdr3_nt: TGTGCCAGCAGCTGGGGCAATGAGGGGTACGAGCAGTACTTC
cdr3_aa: CASSWGNEGYEQYF

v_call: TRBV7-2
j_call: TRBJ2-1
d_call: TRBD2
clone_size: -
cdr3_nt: TGTGCCAGCAGCATACCGGGACTAGCGGGAGGGCGCAATGAGCAGTTCTTC
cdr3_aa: CASSIPGLAGGRNEQFF

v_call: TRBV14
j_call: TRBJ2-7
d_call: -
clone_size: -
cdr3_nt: TGTGCCAGCAGCCAAGGCGACCCCTACGAGCAGTACTTC
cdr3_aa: CASSQGDPYEQYF

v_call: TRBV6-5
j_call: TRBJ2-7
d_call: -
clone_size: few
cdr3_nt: TGTGCCAGCAGCCGTGGACAAGAGCAGTACTTC
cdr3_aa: CASSRGQEQYF

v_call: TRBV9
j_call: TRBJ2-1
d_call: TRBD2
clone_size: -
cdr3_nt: TGTGCCAGCAGCGTGAGACTAGCGGGAGAGGATGAGCAGTTCTTC
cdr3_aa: CASSVRLAGEDEQFF

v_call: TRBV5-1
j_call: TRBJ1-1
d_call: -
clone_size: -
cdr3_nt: TGCGCCAGCAGCGGGTCGGGCGGATCTATGAACACTGAAGCTTTCTTT
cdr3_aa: CASSGSGGSMNTEAFF

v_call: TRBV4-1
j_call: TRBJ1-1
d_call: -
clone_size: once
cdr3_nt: TGCGCCAGCAGCCAAGAGGACGGGAACACTGAAGCTTTCTTT
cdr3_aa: CASSQEDGNTEAFF

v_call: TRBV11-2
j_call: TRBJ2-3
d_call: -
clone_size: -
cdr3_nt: TGTGCCAGCAGCTTGGGGCCGGTAGATACGCAGTATTTT
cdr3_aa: CASSLGPVDTQYF

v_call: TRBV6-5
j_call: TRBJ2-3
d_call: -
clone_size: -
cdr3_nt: TGTGCCAGCAGTTACTCGTTGGGATCCTCGACAGATACGCAGTATTTT
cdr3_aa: CASSYSLGSSTDTQYF

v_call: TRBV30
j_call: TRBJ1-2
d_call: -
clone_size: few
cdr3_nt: TGTGCCTGGAGTAACTGGGAGAACTATGGCTACACCTTC
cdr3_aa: CAWSNWENYGYTF

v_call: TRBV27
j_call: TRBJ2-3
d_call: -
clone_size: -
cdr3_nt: TGTGCCAGCTCGAACAGGGGGGGCCTGGTAGATACGCAGTATTTT
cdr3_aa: CASSNRGGLVDTQYF

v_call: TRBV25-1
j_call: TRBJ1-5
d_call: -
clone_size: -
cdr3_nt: TGTGCCAGCAGTGGGGGCAGAAATCAGCCCCAGCATTTT
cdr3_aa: CASSGGRNQPQHF

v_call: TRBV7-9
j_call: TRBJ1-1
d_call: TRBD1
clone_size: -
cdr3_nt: TGTGCCAGCACACCGACAGGGGGGAACACTGAAGCTTTCTTT
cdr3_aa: CASTPTGGNTEAFF

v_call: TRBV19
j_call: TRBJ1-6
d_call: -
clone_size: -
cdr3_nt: TGTGCCAGTAGTGCCGGGGCAGCTACACCCCTCCACTTT
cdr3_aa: CASSAGAATPLHF

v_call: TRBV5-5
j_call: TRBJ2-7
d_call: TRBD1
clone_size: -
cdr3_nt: TGTGCCAGCAGCCTGGAGGGGACAGGGGGCTACGAGCAGTACTTC
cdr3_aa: CASSLEGTGGYEQYF

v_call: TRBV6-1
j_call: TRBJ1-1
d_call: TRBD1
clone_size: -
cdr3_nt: TGTGCCAGCAGTGCTAGGTGGACAGGGTCGTTTAACACTGAAGCTTTCTTT
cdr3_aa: CASSARWTGSFNTEAFF

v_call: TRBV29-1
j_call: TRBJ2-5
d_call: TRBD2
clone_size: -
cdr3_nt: TGCAGCGTGGTCTTGACTTGGACTAGCGGGGACCAAGAGACCCAGTACTTC
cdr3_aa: CSVVLTWTSGDQETQYF

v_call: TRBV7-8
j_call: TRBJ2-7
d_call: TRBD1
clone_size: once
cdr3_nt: TGTGCCAGCAGCCCTGGGACAGGGGCCTACGAGCAGTACTTC
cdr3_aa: CASSPGTGAYEQYF

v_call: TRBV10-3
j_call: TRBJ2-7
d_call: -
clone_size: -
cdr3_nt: TGTGCCATTTGCCGGGACCCTCTTTCTCCCCGAGACGAGCAGTACTTC
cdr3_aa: CAICRDPLSPRDEQYF

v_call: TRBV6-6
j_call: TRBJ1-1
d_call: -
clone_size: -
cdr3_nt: TGTGCCAGCAGTTACGTACAGGACACTGAAGCTTTCTTT
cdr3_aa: CASSYVQDTEAFF

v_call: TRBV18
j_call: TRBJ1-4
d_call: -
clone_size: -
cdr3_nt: TGTGCCAGCTCACCCCCCCCTCGCGGGACGGTTGCAACTAATGAAAAACTGTTTTTT
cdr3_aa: CASSPPPRGTVATNEKLFF

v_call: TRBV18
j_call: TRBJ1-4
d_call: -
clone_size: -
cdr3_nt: TGTGCCAGCTCACCACGCCGCACTAATGAAAAACTGTTTTTT
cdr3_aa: CASSPRRTNEKLFF

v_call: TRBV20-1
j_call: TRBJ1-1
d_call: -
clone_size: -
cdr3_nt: TGCAGTGCTACGGCGAACACTGAAGCTTTCTTT
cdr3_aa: CSATANTEAFF

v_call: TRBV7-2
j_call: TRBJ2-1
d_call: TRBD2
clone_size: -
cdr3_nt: TGTGCCAGCAGCCTCGGGACTAGCGGGAGGGGGAAGAATGAGCAGTTCTTC
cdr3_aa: CASSLGTSGRGKNEQFF

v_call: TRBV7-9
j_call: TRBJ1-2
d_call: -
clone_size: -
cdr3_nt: TGTGCCAGCAGCTTAAACTATGGCTACACCTTC
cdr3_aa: CASSLNYGYTF

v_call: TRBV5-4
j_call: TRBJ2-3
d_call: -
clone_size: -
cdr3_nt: TGTGCCAGCAGCTTGAGAGCGGACCTCACAGATACGCAGTATTTT
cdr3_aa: CASSLRADLTDTQYF

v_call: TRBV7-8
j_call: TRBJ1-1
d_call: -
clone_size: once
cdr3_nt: TGTGCCAGCAGCTTAGCTGGGCGTGAAGCTTTCTTT
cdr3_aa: CASSLAGREAFF

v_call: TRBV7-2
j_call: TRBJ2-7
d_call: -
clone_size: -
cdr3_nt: TGTGCCAGCAGCACACAGGGTTCTCGCTACGAGCAGTACTTC
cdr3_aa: CASSTQGSRYEQYF

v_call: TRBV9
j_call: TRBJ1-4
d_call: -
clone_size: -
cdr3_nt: TGTGCCAGCAGCGTAGGGGTAGCAACTAATGAAAAACTGTTTTTT
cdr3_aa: CASSVGVATNEKLFF

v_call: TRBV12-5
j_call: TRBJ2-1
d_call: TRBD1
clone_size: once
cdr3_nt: TGTGCTAGTGGTGGCGGCGGACAGGGGCGAAGTGAGCAGTTCTTC
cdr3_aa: CASGGGGQGRSEQFF

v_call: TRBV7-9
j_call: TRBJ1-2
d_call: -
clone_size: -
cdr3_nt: TGTGCCAGCAGGCACGAGACGGGTCCTAACTATGGCTACACCTTC
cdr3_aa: CASRHETGPNYGYTF

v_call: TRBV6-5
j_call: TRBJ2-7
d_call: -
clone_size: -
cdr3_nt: TGTGCCAGCAGTTATATGAGACAGCTAAGCTCCTACGAGCAGTACTTC
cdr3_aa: CASSYMRQLSSYEQYF

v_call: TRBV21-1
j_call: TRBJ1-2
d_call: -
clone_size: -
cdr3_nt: TGTGCCAGCAGCAAAAGTCCGCCCAGGGATTGGGGGCCCTATGGCTACACCTTC
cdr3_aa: CASSKSPPRDWGPYGYTF

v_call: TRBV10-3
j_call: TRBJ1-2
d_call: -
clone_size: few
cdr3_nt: TGTGCCATCAGTGGGGACAACTATGGCTACACCTTC
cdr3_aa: CAISGDNYGYTF

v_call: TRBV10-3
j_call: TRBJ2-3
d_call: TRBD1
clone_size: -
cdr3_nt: TGTGCCATCAGTGAGGCGACAGGGGGCGTTGAAGATACGCAGTATTTT
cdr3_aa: CAISEATGGVEDTQYF

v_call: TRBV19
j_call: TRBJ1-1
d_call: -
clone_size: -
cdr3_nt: TGTGCCAGCGGTATAGGGGTTGAAGCTTTCTTT
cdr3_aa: CASGIGVEAFF

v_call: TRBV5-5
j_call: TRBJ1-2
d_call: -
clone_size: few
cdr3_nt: TGTGCCAGCAGCTCCCTAGGGGAAAACTATGGCTACACCTTC
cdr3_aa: CASSSLGENYGYTF

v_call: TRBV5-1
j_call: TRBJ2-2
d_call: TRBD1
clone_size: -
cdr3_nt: TGCGCCAGCAGCTTGTCCAGGGGGCGACCCGGGGAGCTGTTTTTT
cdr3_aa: CASSLSRGRPGELFF

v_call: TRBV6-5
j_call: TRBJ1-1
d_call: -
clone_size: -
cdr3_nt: TGTGCCAGCAGTGAATTGTCCTGGGGCACTGAAGCTTTCTTT
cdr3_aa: CASSELSWGTEAFF

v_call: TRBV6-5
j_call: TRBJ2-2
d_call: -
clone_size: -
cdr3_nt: TGTGCCAGCAGGCTAGGACAGCTCACCGGGGAGCTGTTTTTT
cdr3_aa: CASRLGQLTGELFF

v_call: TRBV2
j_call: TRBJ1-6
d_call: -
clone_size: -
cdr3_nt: TGTGCCAGCCGTTCCAGGGGAAATAACTCACCCCTCCACTTT
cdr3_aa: CASRSRGNNSPLHF

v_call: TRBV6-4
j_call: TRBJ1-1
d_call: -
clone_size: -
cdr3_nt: TGTGCCAGCAGTGTACGACTTAACACTGAAGCTTTCTTT
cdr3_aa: CASSVRLNTEAFF

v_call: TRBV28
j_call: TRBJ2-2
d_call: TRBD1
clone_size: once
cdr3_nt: TGTGCCAGCAGTGGGACAGGGGAAACCGGGGAGCTGTTTTTT
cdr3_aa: CASSGTGETGELFF

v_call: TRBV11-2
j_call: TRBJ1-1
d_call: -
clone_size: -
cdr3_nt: TGTGCCAGCAGCTTAGTGGGGGAAGTGAACACTGAAGCTTTCTTT
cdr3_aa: CASSLVGEVNTEAFF

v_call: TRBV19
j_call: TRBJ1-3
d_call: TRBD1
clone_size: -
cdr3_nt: TGTGCCAGTAGTCCTACAGGGGGTGGAAACACCATATATTTT
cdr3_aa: CASSPTGGGNTIYF

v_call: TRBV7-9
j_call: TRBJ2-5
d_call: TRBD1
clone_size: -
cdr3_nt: TGTGCCAGGGGGCCGGGACAGTCTAACTTGTACCAAGAGACCCAGTACTTC
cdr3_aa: CARGPGQSNLYQETQYF

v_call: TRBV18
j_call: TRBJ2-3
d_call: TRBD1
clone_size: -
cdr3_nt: TGTGCCAGCTCAGGACCGGGACAGGGGCAAGATACGCAGTATTTT
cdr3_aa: CASSGPGQGQDTQYF